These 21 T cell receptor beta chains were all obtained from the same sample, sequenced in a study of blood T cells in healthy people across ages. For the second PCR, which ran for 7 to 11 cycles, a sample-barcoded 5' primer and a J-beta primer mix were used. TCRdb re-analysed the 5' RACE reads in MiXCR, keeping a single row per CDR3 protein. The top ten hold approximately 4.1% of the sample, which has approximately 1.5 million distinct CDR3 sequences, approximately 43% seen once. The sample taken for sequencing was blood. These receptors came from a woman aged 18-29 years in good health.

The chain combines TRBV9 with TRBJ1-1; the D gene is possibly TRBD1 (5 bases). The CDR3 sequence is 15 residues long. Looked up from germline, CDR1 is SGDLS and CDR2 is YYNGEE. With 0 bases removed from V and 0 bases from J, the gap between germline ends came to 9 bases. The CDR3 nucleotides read TGTGCCAGCAGCGTAGGGGGGGTCATGAACACTGAAGCTTTCTTT. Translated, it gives CASSVGGVMNTEAFF.

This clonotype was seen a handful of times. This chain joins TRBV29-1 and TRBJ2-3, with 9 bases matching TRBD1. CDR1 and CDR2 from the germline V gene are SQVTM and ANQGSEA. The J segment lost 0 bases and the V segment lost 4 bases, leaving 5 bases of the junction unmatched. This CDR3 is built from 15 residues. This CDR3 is CSVAGTGSSTDTQYF. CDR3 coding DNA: TGCAGCGTTGCTGGGACAGGGTCCAGCACAGATACGCAGTATTTT.

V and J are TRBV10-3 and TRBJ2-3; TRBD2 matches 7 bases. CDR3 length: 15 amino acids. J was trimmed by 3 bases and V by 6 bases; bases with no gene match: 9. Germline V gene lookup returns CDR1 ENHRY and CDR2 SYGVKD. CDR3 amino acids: CAIREAGAVTDTQYF. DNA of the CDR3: TGTGCCATCAGGGAGGCGGGAGCGGTAACAGATACGCAGTATTTT.

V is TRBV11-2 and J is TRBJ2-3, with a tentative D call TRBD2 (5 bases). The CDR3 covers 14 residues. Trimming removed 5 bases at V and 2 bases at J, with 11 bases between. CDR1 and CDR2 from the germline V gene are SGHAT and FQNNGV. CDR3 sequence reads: CASSAGLITDTQYF. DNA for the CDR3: TGTGCCAGCAGCGCCGGACTTATCACAGATACGCAGTATTTT.

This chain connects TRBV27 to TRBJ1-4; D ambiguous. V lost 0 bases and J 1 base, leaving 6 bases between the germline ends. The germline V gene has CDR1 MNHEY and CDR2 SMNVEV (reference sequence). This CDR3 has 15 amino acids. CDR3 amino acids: CASSLSRVTNEKLFF. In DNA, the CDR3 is TGTGCCAGCAGTTTATCGCGCGTAACTAATGAAAAACTGTTTTTT.

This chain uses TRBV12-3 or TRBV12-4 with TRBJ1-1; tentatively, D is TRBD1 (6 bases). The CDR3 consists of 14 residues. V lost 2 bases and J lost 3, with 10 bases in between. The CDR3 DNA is TGTGCCAGCAGTTTAATGAGGACAGACACTGAAGCTTTCTTT. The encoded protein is CASSLMRTDTEAFF.

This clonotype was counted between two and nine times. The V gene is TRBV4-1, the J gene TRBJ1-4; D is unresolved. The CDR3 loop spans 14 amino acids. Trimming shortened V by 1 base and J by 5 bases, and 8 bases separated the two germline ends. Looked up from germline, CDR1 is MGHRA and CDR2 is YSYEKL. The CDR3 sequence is CASSQVTSNEKLFF. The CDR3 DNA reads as TGCGCCAGCAGCCAAGTGACCTCCAATGAAAAACTGTTTTTT.

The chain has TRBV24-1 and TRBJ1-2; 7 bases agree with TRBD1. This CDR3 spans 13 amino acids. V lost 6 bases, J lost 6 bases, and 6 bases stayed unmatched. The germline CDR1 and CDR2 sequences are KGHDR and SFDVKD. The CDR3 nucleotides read TGTGCCACCAGTCTTGGACAGGCCCATGGCTACACCTTC. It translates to CATSLGQAHGYTF.

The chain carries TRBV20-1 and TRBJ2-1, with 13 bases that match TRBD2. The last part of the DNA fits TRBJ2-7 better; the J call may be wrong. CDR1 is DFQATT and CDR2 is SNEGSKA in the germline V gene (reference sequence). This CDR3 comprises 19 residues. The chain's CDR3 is CSARDAGLAGASSYNEQYF. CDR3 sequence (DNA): TGCAGTGCTAGAGACGCAGGACTAGCGGGAGCGAGCTCCTACAATGAGCAGTACTTC.

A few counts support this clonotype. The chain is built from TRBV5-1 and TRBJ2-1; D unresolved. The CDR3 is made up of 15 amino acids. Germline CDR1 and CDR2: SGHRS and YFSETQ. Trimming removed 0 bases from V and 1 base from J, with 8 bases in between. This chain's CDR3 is CASSLVSTSYNEQFF. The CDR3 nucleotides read TGCGCCAGCAGCTTGGTGTCAACTTCCTACAATGAGCAGTTCTTC.

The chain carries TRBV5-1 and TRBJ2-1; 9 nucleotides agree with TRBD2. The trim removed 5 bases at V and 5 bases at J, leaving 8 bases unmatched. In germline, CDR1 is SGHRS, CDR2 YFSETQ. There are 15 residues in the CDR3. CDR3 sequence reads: CASRSFQRGDNEQFF. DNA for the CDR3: TGCGCCAGCAGGTCTTTCCAGCGGGGGGACAATGAGCAGTTCTTC.

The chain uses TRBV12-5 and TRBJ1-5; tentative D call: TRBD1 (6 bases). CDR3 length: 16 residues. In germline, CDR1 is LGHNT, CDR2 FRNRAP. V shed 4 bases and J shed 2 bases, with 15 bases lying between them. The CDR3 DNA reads TGTGCTAGTGGTTCTGGGACACCTTGGGGCAATCAGCCCCAGCATTTT. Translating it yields CASGSGTPWGNQPQHF.

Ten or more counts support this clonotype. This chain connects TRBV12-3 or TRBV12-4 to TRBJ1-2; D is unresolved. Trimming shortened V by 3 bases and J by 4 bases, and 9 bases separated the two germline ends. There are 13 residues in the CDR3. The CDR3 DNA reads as TGTGCCAGCAGTTTGGCCAGGAGCTATGGCTACACCTTC. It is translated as CASSLARSYGYTF.

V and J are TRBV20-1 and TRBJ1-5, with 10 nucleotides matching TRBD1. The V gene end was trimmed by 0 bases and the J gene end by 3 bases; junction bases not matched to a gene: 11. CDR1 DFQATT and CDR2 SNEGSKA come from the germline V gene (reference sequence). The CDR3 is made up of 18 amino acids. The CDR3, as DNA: TGCAGTGCTAGAGATCGGCGGGACAGGGGATTGGTCAATCAGCCCCAGCATTTT. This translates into CSARDRRDRGLVNQPQHF.

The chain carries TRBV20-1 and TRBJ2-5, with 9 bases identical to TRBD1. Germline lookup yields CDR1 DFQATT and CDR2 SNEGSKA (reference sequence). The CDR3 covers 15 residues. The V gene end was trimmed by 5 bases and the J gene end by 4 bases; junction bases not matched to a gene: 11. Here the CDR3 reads CSAPRTGEVRETQYF. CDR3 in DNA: TGCAGTGCTCCCCGGACAGGGGAGGTAAGAGAGACCCAGTACTTC.

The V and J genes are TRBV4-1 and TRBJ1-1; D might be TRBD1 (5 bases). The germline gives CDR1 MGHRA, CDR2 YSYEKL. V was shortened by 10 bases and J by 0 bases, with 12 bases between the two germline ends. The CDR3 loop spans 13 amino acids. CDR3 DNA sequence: TGCGCCACCGGGAGGGGAATGAACACTGAAGCTTTCTTT. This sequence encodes CATGRGMNTEAFF.

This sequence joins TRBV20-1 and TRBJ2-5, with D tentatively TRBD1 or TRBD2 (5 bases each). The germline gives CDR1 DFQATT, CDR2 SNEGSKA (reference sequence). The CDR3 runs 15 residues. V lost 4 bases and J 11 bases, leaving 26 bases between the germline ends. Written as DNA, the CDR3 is TGCAGTGCTATCAGGAGCCGGGACCGGGGAAATGAGCAGTACTTC. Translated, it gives CSAIRSRDRGNEQYF.

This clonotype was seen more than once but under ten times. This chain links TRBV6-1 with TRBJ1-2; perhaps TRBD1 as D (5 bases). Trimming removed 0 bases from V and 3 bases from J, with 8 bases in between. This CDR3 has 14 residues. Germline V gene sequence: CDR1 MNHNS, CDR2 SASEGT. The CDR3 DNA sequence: TGTGCCAGCAGTGAAGCCCCGGGGGACTATGGCTACACCTTC. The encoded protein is CASSEAPGDYGYTF.

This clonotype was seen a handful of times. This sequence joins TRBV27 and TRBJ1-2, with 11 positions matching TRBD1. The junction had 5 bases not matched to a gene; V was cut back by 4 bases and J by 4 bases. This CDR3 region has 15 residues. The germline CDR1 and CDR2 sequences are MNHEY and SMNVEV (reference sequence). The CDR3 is CASSSGTGGLYGYTF. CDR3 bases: TGTGCCAGCAGTTCTGGGACAGGGGGGCTCTATGGCTACACCTTC.

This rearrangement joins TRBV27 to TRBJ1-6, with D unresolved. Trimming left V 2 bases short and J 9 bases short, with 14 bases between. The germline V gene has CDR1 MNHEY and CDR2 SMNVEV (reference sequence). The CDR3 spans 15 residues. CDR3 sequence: CASSLLTFGSSPLHF. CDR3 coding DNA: TGTGCCAGCAGTTTACTTACCTTTGGATCTTCACCCCTCCACTTT.

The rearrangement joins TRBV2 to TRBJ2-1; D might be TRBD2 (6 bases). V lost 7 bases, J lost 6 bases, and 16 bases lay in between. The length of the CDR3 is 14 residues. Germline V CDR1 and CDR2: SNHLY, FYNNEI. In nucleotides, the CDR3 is TGTGCCAGCAAGGGGAGGATGATGGGCAATGAGCAGTTCTTC. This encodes CASKGRMMGNEQFF.